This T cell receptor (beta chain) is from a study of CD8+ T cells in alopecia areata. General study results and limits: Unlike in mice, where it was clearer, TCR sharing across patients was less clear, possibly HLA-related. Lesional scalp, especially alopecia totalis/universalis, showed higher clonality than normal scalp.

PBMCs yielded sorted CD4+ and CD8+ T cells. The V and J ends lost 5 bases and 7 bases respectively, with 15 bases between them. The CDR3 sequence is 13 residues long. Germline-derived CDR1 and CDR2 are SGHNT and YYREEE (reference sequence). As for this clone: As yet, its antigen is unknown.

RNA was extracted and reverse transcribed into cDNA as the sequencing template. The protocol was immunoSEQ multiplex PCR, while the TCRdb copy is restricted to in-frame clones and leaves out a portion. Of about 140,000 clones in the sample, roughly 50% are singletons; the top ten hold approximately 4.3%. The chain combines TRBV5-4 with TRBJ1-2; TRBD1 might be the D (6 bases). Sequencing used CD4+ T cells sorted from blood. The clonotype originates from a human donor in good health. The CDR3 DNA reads TGTGCCAGCAGATTAATGGGGGGCGGTGGCTACACCTTC. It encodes CASRLMGGGGYTF.